This TCR beta chain is from a study of blood T cells in healthy people across ages. Study at large: About one barcoded beta molecule was captured per two T cells (by template switching). Study conclusions and caveats: No conclusive comparison of naive versus antigen-experienced cells was possible with unsorted PBMCs.

Combining a sample-barcoded 5' primer with a J-beta primer mix, a second PCR ran for 7 to 11 cycles. The template-switch adaptor, which had 12 random nucleotides, put a tag on each cDNA molecule. Per sample, CDR3-containing paired-end reads numbered at least 2.5 million. TCRdb ran MiXCR on the 5' RACE reads and lists one entry per CDR3 protein. The table lists 800,000 to 1,000,000 distinct CDR3 sequences, about 48% of them singletons. This clonotype was seen only a few times. Its antigen remains unidentified. This CDR3 comprises 14 residues. Germline lookup yields CDR1 MDHEN and CDR2 SYDVKM. V lost 9 bases to trimming and J lost 2 bases, with 16 bases between them.

The sequencing input was blood. The source of this sequence is a man aged 25 to 45 in good health. This chain connects TRBV28 to TRBJ2-5, with D possibly matching TRBD1 (6 bases). The DNA for the CDR3 is TGTGCCAGTGCCGCTGCAGGGGTTCAAGAGACCCAGTACTTC. Its translation is CASAAAGVQETQYF. The full variable domain, its missing parts supplied by reference TRBV28 and TRBJ2-5, is DVKVTQSSRYLVKRTGEKVFLECVQDMDHENMFWYRQDPGLGLRLIYFSYDVKMKEKGDIPEGYSVSREKKERFSLILESASTNQTSMYLCASAAAGVQETQYFGPGTRLLVL.